This T cell receptor (beta chain) was observed in a study of technical replicates of blood from a handful of donors. CDR1 and CDR2 from the germline V gene are SGHDN and FVKESK. Unmatched junction bases numbered 8, after V lost 2 bases and J lost 1 base. CDR3 length equals 16 residues. TCRdb's copy holds only in-frame clones and misses some; the assay was immunoSEQ multiplex PCR. This sample has roughly 100,000 clones; more than 90% occur once, and the top ten carry around 0.22%. Sequencing was performed on T cells isolated from PBMCs. The chain carries TRBV14 and TRBJ2-7; 7 positions match TRBD2. This clonotype was obtained from a human donor in good health. CDR3 region: CASSQNIAGRSYEQYF. In nucleotides, the CDR3 is TGTGCCAGCAGCCAAAACATAGCGGGCCGTTCCTACGAGCAGTACTTC.